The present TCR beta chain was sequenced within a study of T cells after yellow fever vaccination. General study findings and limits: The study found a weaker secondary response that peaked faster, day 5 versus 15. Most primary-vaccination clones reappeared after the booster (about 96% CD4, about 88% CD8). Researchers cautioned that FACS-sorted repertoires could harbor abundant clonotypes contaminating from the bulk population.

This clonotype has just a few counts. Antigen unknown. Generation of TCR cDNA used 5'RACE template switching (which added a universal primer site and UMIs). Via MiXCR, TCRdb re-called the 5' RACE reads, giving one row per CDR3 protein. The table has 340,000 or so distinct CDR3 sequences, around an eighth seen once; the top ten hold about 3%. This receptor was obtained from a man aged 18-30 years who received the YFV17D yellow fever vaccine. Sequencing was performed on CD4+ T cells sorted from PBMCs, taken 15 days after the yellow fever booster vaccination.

The CDR3 bases are TGTGCCAGCAGTTATCAGAACGGTAATCAGCCCCAGCATTTT. Encoded protein: CASSYQNGNQPQHF. This sequence joins TRBV12-3 or TRBV12-4 and TRBJ1-5; D gene uncertain. Deletions cut 4 bases from V and 4 bases from J, with 11 bases between. CDR3 length equals 14 residues.